A selection of T cell receptor beta chains follows, all from one sample in a study of post-analysis software for immune sequencing data. TCRdb itself ran the PCR reads through MiXCR, one entry per CDR3 protein. The sample holds roughly 410,000 distinct CDR3 sequences; around 33% are singletons and the top ten take around an eighth. Input material: blood. The origin of the receptors is a girl aged 10 to 17 with multiple sclerosis. Both conserved end residues are part of each CDR3. Each record gives: clone size, V gene, J gene, D gene, CDR3 DNA, CDR3 protein. The D gene is left open where the match is weak. The listing skips clone size in some rows; elsewhere it reads once, few, many or a size class.

clone_size: many; v_call: TRBV18; j_call: TRBJ2-1; d_call: NA; cdr3_nt: TGTGCCAGCTCACCGGGTGATAATGAGCAGTTCTTC; cdr3_aa: CASSPGDNEQFF
clone_size: NA; v_call: TRBV6-5; j_call: TRBJ1-6; d_call: TRBD1; cdr3_nt: TGTGCCAGCAGTACGACAGGGGGCTATTCACCCCTCCACTTT; cdr3_aa: CASSTTGGYSPLHF
clone_size: NA; v_call: TRBV9; j_call: TRBJ1-1; d_call: NA; cdr3_nt: TGTGCCAGCAGCGTAAGTTTGAGGGATGGCACTGAAGCTTTCTTT; cdr3_aa: CASSVSLRDGTEAFF
clone_size: NA; v_call: TRBV3-1; j_call: TRBJ2-5; d_call: TRBD1; cdr3_nt: TGTGCCAGCAGCCAAGTTGTCCAGGGGGCAGAGACCCAGTACTTC; cdr3_aa: CASSQVVQGAETQYF
clone_size: NA; v_call: TRBV12-3/TRBV12-4; j_call: TRBJ1-1; d_call: NA; cdr3_nt: TGTGCCAGCAGTCCCTCGGGACTTGAAGCTTTCTTT; cdr3_aa: CASSPSGLEAFF
clone_size: NA; v_call: TRBV20-1; j_call: TRBJ2-3; d_call: TRBD2; cdr3_nt: TGCAGTGCTAGAATAGCGGGAGGCACAGATACGCAGTATTTT; cdr3_aa: CSARIAGGTDTQYF
clone_size: many; v_call: TRBV12-3/TRBV12-4; j_call: TRBJ2-7; d_call: NA; cdr3_nt: TGTGCCAGCAGTCCTACCCCCGGCTACGAGCAGTACTTC; cdr3_aa: CASSPTPGYEQYF
clone_size: NA; v_call: TRBV12-3/TRBV12-4; j_call: TRBJ1-1; d_call: NA; cdr3_nt: TGTGCCAGCAGTGATAGGCTATTTAACACTGAAGCTTTCTTT; cdr3_aa: CASSDRLFNTEAFF
clone_size: few; v_call: TRBV12-3/TRBV12-4; j_call: TRBJ2-5; d_call: TRBD2; cdr3_nt: TGTGCCAGCAGTGAGGGACTAGCGGGGTCTTTTGGTGAGACCCAGTACTTC; cdr3_aa: CASSEGLAGSFGETQYF
clone_size: NA; v_call: TRBV29-1; j_call: TRBJ2-3; d_call: TRBD2; cdr3_nt: TGCAGCGTCCTGGGGATGGGGCGGGGGGGCACAGATACGCAGTATTTT; cdr3_aa: CSVLGMGRGGTDTQYF
clone_size: few; v_call: TRBV20-1; j_call: TRBJ2-7; d_call: TRBD1; cdr3_nt: TGCAGTGCTAGAGATGGGTCAGGGGGAAAGGAGTCCTACGAGCAGTACTTC; cdr3_aa: CSARDGSGGKESYEQYF
clone_size: NA; v_call: TRBV7-2; j_call: TRBJ2-1; d_call: NA; cdr3_nt: TGTGCCAGCAGCTTAGAGTACGGTGAGCAGTTCTTC; cdr3_aa: CASSLEYGEQFF
clone_size: few; v_call: TRBV9; j_call: TRBJ2-1; d_call: TRBD2; cdr3_nt: TGTGCCAGCAGCTCAGCGGGGGACACCTTCAATGAGCAGTTCTTC; cdr3_aa: CASSSAGDTFNEQFF
clone_size: few; v_call: TRBV20-1; j_call: TRBJ2-3; d_call: TRBD1; cdr3_nt: TGCAGTGCCGAAACGACAGGGGGCGTCACAGATACGCAGTATTTT; cdr3_aa: CSAETTGGVTDTQYF
clone_size: few; v_call: TRBV2; j_call: TRBJ1-5; d_call: NA; cdr3_nt: TGTGCCAGCAGTGCCGATAATCAGCCCCAGCATTTT; cdr3_aa: CASSADNQPQHF
clone_size: few; v_call: TRBV10-1; j_call: TRBJ2-7; d_call: NA; cdr3_nt: TGCGCCAGCAGTGAAGAGGGCTCCTACGAGCAGTACTTC; cdr3_aa: CASSEEGSYEQYF
clone_size: many; v_call: TRBV6-1; j_call: TRBJ2-3; d_call: NA; cdr3_nt: TGTGCCAGCAGTGGGGCCCCATTTATAAGGGTAGATACGCAGTATTTT; cdr3_aa: CASSGAPFIRVDTQYF
clone_size: few; v_call: TRBV4-2; j_call: TRBJ1-2; d_call: TRBD1; cdr3_nt: TGTGCCAGCAGCCAAGATCGGGACAGGGCCAGTTCCAGTGGCTACACCTTC; cdr3_aa: CASSQDRDRASSSGYTF
clone_size: few; v_call: TRBV4-1; j_call: TRBJ1-6; d_call: NA; cdr3_nt: TGCGCCAGCAGCCAAGGAGAACGGTCGGGCTCACCCCTCCACTTT; cdr3_aa: CASSQGERSGSPLHF
clone_size: NA; v_call: TRBV6-5; j_call: TRBJ1-3; d_call: TRBD1; cdr3_nt: TGTGCCAGCAGTTCGACAGGGTTAAACACCATATATTTT; cdr3_aa: CASSSTGLNTIYF
clone_size: NA; v_call: TRBV9; j_call: TRBJ2-1; d_call: TRBD2; cdr3_nt: TGTGCCAGCAGCGGGACTAGCGGGGGGCGGAGCTCCTACAATGAGCAGTTCTTC; cdr3_aa: CASSGTSGGRSSYNEQFF
clone_size: NA; v_call: TRBV7-8; j_call: TRBJ1-1; d_call: NA; cdr3_nt: TGTGCCAGCAGCTTAACCCGGTCTCTAGCTTTCTTT; cdr3_aa: CASSLTRSLAFF
clone_size: NA; v_call: TRBV6-1; j_call: TRBJ2-1; d_call: TRBD2; cdr3_nt: TGTGCCAGCGCCGGTTCGCGACTAGCGGGGGGGCGGGGTGAGCAGTTCTTC; cdr3_aa: CASAGSRLAGGRGEQFF
clone_size: few; v_call: TRBV5-8; j_call: TRBJ2-1; d_call: TRBD2; cdr3_nt: TGTGCCAGCAGCTTGGCGGGGGGGCCTTATGAGCAGTTCTTC; cdr3_aa: CASSLAGGPYEQFF
clone_size: few; v_call: TRBV5-1; j_call: TRBJ2-7; d_call: NA; cdr3_nt: TGCGCCAGCAGCTCCCCTACAGACTCCTACGAGCAGTACTTC; cdr3_aa: CASSSPTDSYEQYF
clone_size: few; v_call: TRBV20-1; j_call: TRBJ2-4; d_call: TRBD1; cdr3_nt: TGCAGTGCTAGAGACCCTACTCAGGGGGTTGGAAACATTCAGTACTTC; cdr3_aa: CSARDPTQGVGNIQYF
clone_size: few; v_call: TRBV7-9; j_call: TRBJ1-1; d_call: NA; cdr3_nt: TGTGCCAGCAGCCTGGGACATCGGAACACTGAAGCTTTCTTT; cdr3_aa: CASSLGHRNTEAFF
clone_size: few; v_call: TRBV7-2; j_call: TRBJ2-3; d_call: TRBD2; cdr3_nt: TGTGCCAGCAGCTTACGACTAGCGGGGCCAGGGGATACGCAGTATTTT; cdr3_aa: CASSLRLAGPGDTQYF
clone_size: NA; v_call: TRBV7-8; j_call: TRBJ2-6; d_call: NA; cdr3_nt: TGTGCCAGCAGCTTAGCGAGGACTTCAGGGGCCAACGTCCGGACTTTC; cdr3_aa: CASSLARTSGANVRTF
clone_size: NA; v_call: TRBV12-3/TRBV12-4; j_call: TRBJ2-7; d_call: TRBD1; cdr3_nt: TGTGCCAGCAGGATACAGGGGGAGGACGAGCAGTACTTC; cdr3_aa: CASRIQGEDEQYF
clone_size: NA; v_call: TRBV3-1; j_call: TRBJ2-5; d_call: TRBD2; cdr3_nt: TGTGCCAGCAGCCAAGGGGCTAGCGGGAGAGAGACCCAGTACTTC; cdr3_aa: CASSQGASGRETQYF
clone_size: NA; v_call: TRBV27; j_call: TRBJ1-5; d_call: NA; cdr3_nt: TGTGCCAGCAGTTTGTGGAGGGGCCAGCCCCAGCATTTT; cdr3_aa: CASSLWRGQPQHF
clone_size: few; v_call: TRBV5-1; j_call: TRBJ2-5; d_call: NA; cdr3_nt: TGCGCCAGCAGCTTCGGACAGTTGGAGACCCAGTACTTC; cdr3_aa: CASSFGQLETQYF